What follows describes a single T cell receptor (beta chain). Its antigen is as yet unknown. Naive CD8 cells lacked CD45RO and underwent positive selection for CCR7, leaving out terminally differentiated effector memory CD45RA+ cells. The genomic DNA of each subset was split evenly across several immunoSEQ plates. Per sorted-subset replicate PCR, input was about 180 ng DNA, representing about 30,000 T cell genomes. Here immunoSEQ multiplex PCR was the method, and the copy in TCRdb shows in-frame clones only, minus some. The repertoire holds some 2.1 million clones, with approximately 95% as singletons. The data were obtained in a study of shared clonotypes between healthy human individuals. Study in general: CD4 naive cells filled three plates per donor, CD4 memory three, CD8 naive two and CD8 memory one. Study-wide results and caveats: As a rule, naive subsets had a larger estimated richness than memory subsets.

This clonotype originated in a young man in good health. The material sequenced was naive CD8+ T cells sorted from blood.

This CDR3 is CASTSGGGALEQFF. CDR3 DNA: TGTGCCAGCACCTCGGGCGGGGGGGCGCTTGAGCAGTTCTTC. The rearrangement uses TRBV11-2 and TRBJ2-1; 9 bases line up with TRBD2. Trimming cost V 7 bases and J 9 bases; bases outside gene matches: 10. Germline-derived CDR1 and CDR2 are SGHAT and FQNNGV. The CDR3 sequence is 14 residues long.